This T cell receptor beta chain derives from a study of T cells in Graves' hyperthyroidism and ophthalmopathy. CDR1 is SNHLY and CDR2 is FYNNEI in the germline V gene. J was trimmed by 10 bases and V by 10 bases; bases with no gene match: 6. There are 11 residues in the CDR3. RNA transcripts gave rise to amplified TCR beta CDR3 regions. RT-PCR in the first round (using the HTBI primer set) targeted the TCR CDR3. Each CDR3 protein gets one entry after TCRdb re-called the multiplex PCR reads with MiXCR. Counted here are fewer than 110,000 distinct CDR3 sequences, approximately 48% occurring once; the ten biggest clones make up 26%. By share, this clonotype ranks as medium-sized.

The chain uses TRBV2 and TRBJ2-1, with 8 positions matching TRBD1. This receptor was taken from a man between 40 and 49 years old with Graves' hyperthyroidism. Material: blood. CDR3 sequence (DNA): TGTGCCACGTCCCGGGACAGGGAGCAGTTCTTC. Translated, it gives CATSRDREQFF.